These 24 T cell receptor beta chains came from one sample sequenced in a study of persistence of HIV-infected CD4 T cells. This was the immunoSEQ version 4 assay in survey mode. Assay used: immunoSEQ multiplex PCR; TCRdb lists only in-frame clones, some missing. Of approximately 31,000 clones in the sample, roughly 80% were seen once. No antigen has been identified for these receptors. The stimulus was lysate of CMV-infected fibroblasts, roughly 10 ug/mL. Memory cells lacking CD40L and CD69 with high CD45RO were sorted. Sequencing was performed on CD4+ T cells sorted from PBMCs after approximately 19-hour stimulation, taken from a patient who received antiretroviral therapy. The receptor set was obtained from an adult woman with HIV who was CMV-seropositive.

The chain has TRBV29-1 and TRBJ2-6; D tentatively fits TRBD1 or TRBD2 (5 bases each). Germline CDR1 and CDR2: SQVTM and ANQGSEA. Trimming took 1 base from V and 0 from J, leaving 13 bases between them. The CDR3 covers 17 residues. The CDR3: CSVEGGWNYSGANVLTF. The CDR3 bases are TGCAGCGTTGAAGGGGGGTGGAACTACTCTGGGGCCAACGTCCTGACTTTC.

The genes are TRBV6-2 or TRBV6-3 and TRBJ1-2; D call uncertain. V was cut by 0 bases and J by 7 bases, with 9 bases left in between. Germline V gene sequence: CDR1 MNHEY, CDR2 SVGEGT. There are 13 residues in the CDR3. The CDR3 DNA follows: TGTGCCAGCAGTTACTCGAACTGGGTTGGCTACACCTTC. Its protein is CASSYSNWVGYTF.

The chain links TRBV29-1 to TRBJ1-2; D gene ambiguous. Trimming shortened V by 4 bases and J by 4 bases, and 16 bases separated the two germline ends. Germline V gene lookup returns CDR1 SQVTM and CDR2 ANQGSEA. CDR3 size: 14 residues. CDR3 nucleotide sequence: TGCAGCGTTGCGCAAACTTCCACCGGCTATGGCTACACCTTC. Translation: CSVAQTSTGYGYTF.

The chain is built from TRBV24-1 and TRBJ1-2, with D unclear. There are 15 residues in the CDR3. V lost 2 bases and J 4 bases, leaving 13 bases between the germline ends. Germline V gene lookup returns CDR1 KGHDR and CDR2 SFDVKD. CDR3: CATSDSLAPRYGYTF. The CDR3 region has the DNA TGTGCCACCAGTGATTCTCTTGCCCCCCGCTATGGCTACACCTTC.

V usage is TRBV7-6 and J usage is TRBJ1-1; 7 nucleotides match TRBD1. V dropped 6 bases and J dropped 1; count of bases not matched to a gene: 5. The CDR3 has 14 amino acids. Germline V gene data show CDR1 as SGHVS and CDR2 as FNYEAQ. The CDR3 bases are TGTGCCAGCAGTCCAGGGACAGCGAACACTGAAGCTTTCTTT. This gives the protein CASSPGTANTEAFF. Drawing the rest from reference TRBV7-6 and TRBJ1-1, the complete variable domain is GAGVSQSPRYKVTKRGQDVALRCDPISGHVSLYWYRQALGQGPEFLTYFNYEAQQDKSGLPNDRFSAERPEGSISTLTIQRTEQRDSAMYRCASSPGTANTEAFFGQGTRLTVV.

This chain uses TRBV5-1 with TRBJ1-3; D is uncertain. The germline V gene has CDR1 SGHRS and CDR2 YFSETQ. The CDR3 has 14 residues. With 1 base removed from V and 0 bases from J, the gap between germline ends came to 5 bases. The CDR3 region is CASSLSSSGNTIYF. The CDR3 bases are TGCGCCAGCAGCTTGAGTAGCTCTGGAAACACCATATATTTT.

This clone appeared a single time. The rearrangement joins TRBV6-4 to TRBJ1-2; the D gene is possibly TRBD1 (5 bases). Per the germline V gene, CDR1 is MRHNA and CDR2 is SNTAGT. The CDR3 loop spans 14 amino acids. Deletions cut 3 bases from V and 5 bases from J, with 13 bases between. In DNA, the CDR3 is TGTGCCAGCAGTGAAACCCAGGGACGGTATGGCTACACCTTC. This codes for CASSETQGRYGYTF.

V and J are TRBV30 and TRBJ1-6; D might be TRBD1 (6 bases). Germline V gene data show CDR1 as GTSNPN and CDR2 as SVGIG (reference sequence). Deletions cut 1 base from V and 9 bases from J, with 10 bases between. The CDR3 runs 13 residues. Written as DNA, the CDR3 is TGTGCCTGGAGTGAGGGGGATAGTTCACCCCTCCACTTT. Amino acid sequence: CAWSEGDSSPLHF. The full variable domain, with the rest looked up from reference TRBV30 and TRBJ1-6, is SQTIHQWPATLVQPVGSPLSLECTVEGTSNPNLYWYRQAAGRGLQLLFYSVGIGQISSEVPQNLSASRPQDRQFILSSKKLLLSDSGFYLCAWSEGDSSPLHFGNGTRLTVT.

The chain is built from TRBV5-5 and TRBJ2-5, with D tentatively TRBD1 (6 bases). The V end was cut by 4 bases, the J end by 1 base, with 17 bases between. Germline CDR1 reads SGHKS; CDR2 reads YYEKEE (reference sequence). The CDR3 has 16 residues. The CDR3 region has the DNA TGTGCCAGCAGCCTGGCTCCACAGGGCCTCCAAGAGACCCAGTACTTC. Its translation: CASSLAPQGLQETQYF.

This clone has just one count. J is TRBJ1-5 and V is TRBV19; 10 bases line up with TRBD1. The V segment lost 7 bases and the J segment 2 bases; nucleotides outside the gene matches: 14. Germline V gene sequence: CDR1 LNHDA, CDR2 SQIVND (reference sequence). This CDR3 region has 18 residues. The CDR3 loop reads CASTMGGTGASGNQPQHF. CDR3 nucleotide sequence: TGTGCCAGTACCATGGGGGGGACAGGGGCCTCTGGCAATCAGCCCCAGCATTTT.

The chain links TRBV12-3 or TRBV12-4 to TRBJ1-2; TRBD1 might be the D (5 bases). Between the trimmed V and J ends, which lost 6 bases and 7 bases, there was a span of 15 bases. This CDR3 comprises 13 residues. The CDR3 DNA reads TGTGCCAGCAGCCGTCAGGGTCGCGCTGGCTACACCTTC. Translation: CASSRQGRAGYTF.

The chain uses TRBV2 and TRBJ2-1; 8 bases line up with TRBD1. After removal of 3 bases from V and 4 bases from J, the junction contained 11 bases not matched to a gene. Germline CDR1 and CDR2: SNHLY and FYNNEI. The CDR3 covers 17 residues. CDR3 coding DNA: TGTGCCAGCAGTGAGTGGGGAGGACAGGGTAAATACAATGAGCAGTTCTTC. This translates into CASSEWGGQGKYNEQFF.

The J gene is TRBJ1-6, the V gene TRBV15; possible D gene TRBD1, 5 bases. The germline gives CDR1 LNHNV, CDR2 YYDKDF (reference sequence). CDR3 length: 14 amino acids. Trimming pared 3 bases from V and 6 bases from J, leaving 9 bases between. Here the CDR3 DNA reads TGTGCCACCAGCAGGAGGGGCGCTAATTCACCCCTCCACTTT. Protein: CATSRRGANSPLHF.

This chain joins TRBV6-4 and TRBJ1-5, with D hard to call. CDR1 is MRHNA, CDR2 SNTAGT, per germline. CDR3 length: 16 amino acids. Trimming shortened V by 2 bases and J by 0 bases, and 11 bases separated the two germline ends. The DNA of the CDR3 is TGTGCCAGCAGTGACGATTACGCGAGTAGCAATCAGCCCCAGCATTTT. Residues: CASSDDYASSNQPQHF.

The chain couples TRBV15 to TRBJ2-2, with D tentatively TRBD1 or TRBD2 (5 bases each). Germline V gene data show CDR1 as LNHNV and CDR2 as YYDKDF (reference sequence). The V gene lost 0 bases and the J gene lost 11 bases, with 19 bases spanning the gap. The CDR3 consists of 16 residues. The CDR3 nucleotides read TGTGCCACCAGCAGAGAGAGGGCAGGGCACATCGCTGAGCTGTTTTTT. It is translated as CATSRERAGHIAELFF.

This clone is a singleton in its sample. This chain links TRBV19 with TRBJ2-1, with 7 bases lining up with TRBD2. The ends lost 3 bases at V and 8 bases at J; junction bases unmatched: 7. The CDR3 runs 14 residues. CDR1 LNHDA and CDR2 SQIVND come from the germline V gene (reference sequence). CDR3 sequence: CASSIPRTSYEQFF. The CDR3 region has the DNA TGTGCCAGTAGTATCCCCAGGACTAGTTATGAGCAGTTCTTC.

V gene TRBV5-1 combines with J gene TRBJ2-2; TRBD1 might be the D (6 bases). Deletions cut 1 base from V and 4 bases from J, with 11 bases between. CDR3 length: 15 amino acids. CDR1 SGHRS and CDR2 YFSETQ come from the germline V gene. The CDR3 region has the DNA TGCGCCAGCAGCTTGATGGGGGCGGGCACCGGGGAGCTGTTTTTT. Translated: CASSLMGAGTGELFF. The full variable domain, its missing parts supplied by reference TRBV5-1 and TRBJ2-2, is KAGVTQTPRYLIKTRGQQVTLSCSPISGHRSVSWYQQTPGQGLQFLFEYFSETQRNKGNFPGRFSGRQFSNSRSEMNVSTLELGDSALYLCASSLMGAGTGELFFGEGSRLTVL.

The chain has TRBV7-2 and TRBJ1-2, with 8 positions matching TRBD1. The CDR3 spans 16 residues. J gave up 7 bases and V 1 base, and 11 bases lay outside the gene matches. Looked up from germline, CDR1 is SGHTA and CDR2 is FQGNSA. The CDR3 bases are TGTGCCAGCAGCTTAGGGCCAGGGGGCGCCGGATCTGGCTACACCTTC. Its translation is CASSLGPGGAGSGYTF.

CDR3 in amino acids: CAISESRQAYGYTF. In DNA form, the CDR3 reads TGTGCCATCAGTGAGTCGCGACAGGCCTATGGCTACACCTTC. The chain uses TRBV10-3 and TRBJ1-2; D perhaps matches TRBD1 (6 bases). Germline V CDR1 and CDR2: ENHRY, SYGVKD. V dropped 0 bases and J dropped 4 bases, with 9 bases sitting between them. The CDR3 is 14 amino acids.

The CDR3 here is CASSLETSGGVTSPQYF. The CDR3 bases are TGCGCCAGCAGCCTAGAAACTAGCGGCGGCGTGACTTCTCCGCAGTATTTT. The chain couples TRBV4-1 to TRBJ2-3, with 8 bases fitting TRBD2. Germline values: CDR1 MGHRA, CDR2 YSYEKL. Trimming removed 4 bases from V and 10 bases from J; junction bases left unmatched: 19. The CDR3 is 17 residues long.

V usage is TRBV2 and J usage is TRBJ1-6; no reliable D call. Germline lookup yields CDR1 SNHLY and CDR2 FYNNEI. The V end was cut by 3 bases, the J end by 10 bases, with 16 bases between. The CDR3 loop spans 15 amino acids. The CDR3 coding sequence is TGTGCCAGCAGTGAGGGCAGTCTCCCTATGTCACCCCTCCACTTT. This gives the protein CASSEGSLPMSPLHF.

A single count supports this clone. The chain recombines TRBV10-3 with TRBJ1-3; 9 positions agree with TRBD1. V lost 3 bases and J lost 4; bases outside the gene matches: 4. The CDR3 is made up of 15 amino acids. Germline assignment: CDR1 ENHRY and CDR2 SYGVKD. The CDR3 loop is CAISDSGQGGNTIYF. The CDR3 DNA reads TGTGCCATCAGTGACTCCGGACAGGGGGGAAACACCATATATTTT.

In its sample, this clone is medium-sized. The J gene is TRBJ1-6, the V gene TRBV27; 7 bases line up with TRBD1. Looked up from germline, CDR1 is MNHEY and CDR2 is SMNVEV (reference sequence). The V gene end was trimmed by 3 bases and the J gene end by 5 bases; junction bases not matched to a gene: 4. The CDR3 runs to 15 residues. The CDR3 DNA sequence: TGTGCCAGCAGTTTGCGCAGGGGGGATAATTCACCCCTCCACTTT. This encodes CASSLRRGDNSPLHF.

This chain joins TRBV5-1 and TRBJ2-3; 8 nucleotides align to TRBD2. CDR3 size: 16 residues. Germline V lookup: CDR1 SGHRS, CDR2 YFSETQ. Unmatched junction bases numbered 4, after V lost 0 bases and J lost 1 base. The CDR3 reads CASSLDGAGGTDTQYF. CDR3 DNA: TGCGCCAGCAGCTTGGACGGAGCGGGGGGCACAGATACGCAGTATTTT.